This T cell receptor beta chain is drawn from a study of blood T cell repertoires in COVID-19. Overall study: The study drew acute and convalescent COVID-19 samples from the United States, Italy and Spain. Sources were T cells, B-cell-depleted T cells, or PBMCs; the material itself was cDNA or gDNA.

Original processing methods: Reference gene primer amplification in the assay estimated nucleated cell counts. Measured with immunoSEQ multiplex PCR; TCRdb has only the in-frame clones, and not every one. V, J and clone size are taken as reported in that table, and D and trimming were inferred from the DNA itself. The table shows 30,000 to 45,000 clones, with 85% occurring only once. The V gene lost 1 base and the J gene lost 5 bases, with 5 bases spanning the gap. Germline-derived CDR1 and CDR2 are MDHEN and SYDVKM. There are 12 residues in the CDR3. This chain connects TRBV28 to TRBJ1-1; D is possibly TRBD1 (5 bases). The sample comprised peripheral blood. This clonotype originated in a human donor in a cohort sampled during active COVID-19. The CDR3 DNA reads TGTGCCAGCAGTTTATCAGGGACTGAAGCTTTCTTT. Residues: CASSLSGTEAFF. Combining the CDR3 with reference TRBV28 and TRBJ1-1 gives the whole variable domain DVKVTQSSRYLVKRTGEKVFLECVQDMDHENMFWYRQDPGLGLRLIYFSYDVKMKEKGDIPEGYSVSREKKERFSLILESASTNQTSMYLCASSLSGTEAFFGQGTRLTVV.